A single T cell receptor beta chain is shown here with its context. A second PCR, run for roughly 7 to 11 cycles, used a sample-barcoded 5' primer plus a J-beta primer mix. TCRdb fed the 5' RACE reads into MiXCR, producing one record per CDR3 protein. Altogether 1.2 million to 1.5 million distinct CDR3 sequences are present, approximately 63% being singletons, with the ten largest covering more than 6%. The sample originates from a study of blood T cells in healthy people across ages. CDR3 length: 13 residues. The clonotype originates from a man between 18 and 35 years old in good health. The material sequenced was blood. This sequence joins TRBV21-1 and TRBJ2-2. TRBV21-1 has pseudogene status. The CDR3 protein is CASVERVLGELFF. For the CDR3, the DNA is TGTGCCAGCGTCGAAAGGGTGCTGGGGGAGCTGTTTTTT.